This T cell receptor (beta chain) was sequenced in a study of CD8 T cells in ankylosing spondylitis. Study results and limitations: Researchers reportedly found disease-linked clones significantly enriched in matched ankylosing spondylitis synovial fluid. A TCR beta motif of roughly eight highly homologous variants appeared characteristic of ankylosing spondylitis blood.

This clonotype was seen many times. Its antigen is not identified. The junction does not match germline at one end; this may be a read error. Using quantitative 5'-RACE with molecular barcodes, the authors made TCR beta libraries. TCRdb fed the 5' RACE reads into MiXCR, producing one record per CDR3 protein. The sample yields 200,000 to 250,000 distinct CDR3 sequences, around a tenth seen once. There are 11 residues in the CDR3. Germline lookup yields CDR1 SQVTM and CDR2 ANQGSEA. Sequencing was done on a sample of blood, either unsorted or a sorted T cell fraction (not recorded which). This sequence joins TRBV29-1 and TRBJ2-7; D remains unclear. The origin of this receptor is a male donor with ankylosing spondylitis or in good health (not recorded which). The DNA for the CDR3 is TGCAGCGTAGAAGACACAACCGAGCAGTACTTC. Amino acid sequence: CSVEDTTEQYF.